This T cell receptor (beta chain) came from a study of identical twins' blood T cells. One entry per CDR3 protein results from TCRdb running MiXCR on the 5' RACE reads. The table includes 350,000 to 450,000 distinct CDR3 sequences, about 28% detected once. V trimming: 7 bases; J trimming: 2 bases; junction bases outside the gene matches: 5. The CDR3 consists of 13 residues. The chain couples TRBV12-3 or TRBV12-4 to TRBJ2-7, with TRBD2 matching 7 bases. The sequencing sample was made of PBMCs. The receptor was isolated from a woman aged 18 to 50 in good health. CDR3 nucleotide sequence: TGTGCCAGCAATAGCGGGCAACCCTACGAGCAGTACTTC. As protein: CASNSGQPYEQYF.